This T cell receptor beta chain derives from a study of T cells in narcolepsy (dated by TCRdb to between 2018 and 2020). In terms of the full investigation: Patients with narcolepsy type 1 or type 2 (NT1, NT2) were enrolled in the study together with healthy control donors. To look for autoreactive T cells in narcolepsy patients that target self-antigens of hypocretin neurons (hypocretin, TRIB2), the study used TCR Vbeta sequencing to follow clonotypes in blood and CSF. Beyond this particular receptor, the publication reports: Plots comparing CSF and blood CD4+ T cell clonotypes from the same patient highlighted HCRT-specific and TRIB2-specific autoreactive clonotypes. Autoreactive clonotypes were reported to be detected serially in the blood of the same patients and of different patients, but not in the blood of healthy controls.

The CDR3 measures 11 amino acids from cysteine to phenylalanine. Only the CDR3 DNA stays, 33 bases, in frame from base 1. From a lookup of the germline V gene, CDR1 and CDR2 are SNHLY and FYNNEI. V is pared back by 2 bases and J by 6 bases, with 1 base lying between the germline termini. This clone was recorded a few times. No antigen is known for it. The input lacks base qualities; no much larger clone sits a single base away. The method was the immunoSEQ multiplex PCR assay. TCRdb took this table from immuneACCESS and kept in-frame rearrangements with V and J called. Such tables lack part of the clones; where checked against another copy, unresolved V genes explain under half of the gap, and the rest is unexplained. The sample records 17,000 or so clones, approximately 77% of which are singletons. The ten largest clones take up 11% to 15% of the sample. For TCR Vbeta sequencing and comparison with CSF CD8+ T cells, memory CD8+ T cells were sorted ex vivo from the blood of patients.

The sequenced sample was CD45RA- memory CD8+ T cells from PBMCs. This specimen's cell subset or site label, interpreted: memory T cells sorted ex vivo from peripheral blood. This clonotype originated in a human donor with narcolepsy. The chain links TRBV2 with TRBJ1-4; no D gene call is confident. The CDR3 corresponds to CASSEHEKLFF. The DNA reads as follows: TGTGCCAGCAGTGAACATGAAAAACTGTTTTTT.